This T cell receptor beta chain was retrieved from a study of cytomegalovirus exposure and HLA in healthy donors. Across the study: Researchers found that under 90% of under 450 genotyped donors fell within the Caucasian-associated ancestry cluster. Notes on the study in general: HLA-A and HLA-B allele assignments for most subjects were reportedly predicted accurately using TCR beta sequences. Cytomegalovirus-associated TCR beta chains were listed, numbering more than 150.

Comments on this clone: The antigen is undetermined.

PCR was performed using 60 Vbeta and 13 Jbeta primers. Data came from immunoSEQ multiplex PCR; TCRdb stores just in-frame clones and leaves some out. Altogether 90,000 to 100,000 clones are present, 76% being singletons, with the ten largest covering more than 1.5%. The germline V and J ends were trimmed by 6 bases and 3 bases, with 16 bases remaining between them. CDR1 is MNHNY, CDR2 SVGAGI, per germline (reference sequence). This CDR3 contains 15 residues. Donors were nominally healthy when sampled, though unrecorded immune exposures were likely. J is TRBJ2-3 and V is TRBV6-6, with a weak D call TRBD1 (7 bases). The origin of this receptor is a man aged 35-49 years in good health and CMV-seronegative. Sequencing was performed on PBMCs. The CDR3 here is CASRGMEGATDTQYF. The CDR3 DNA sequence: TGTGCCAGCAGGGGGATGGAGGGGGCAACAGATACGCAGTATTTT.